The present entry profiles one T cell receptor (beta chain) with its context. The CDR3 consists of 16 residues. V was pared by 4 bases and J by 0 bases, with 2 bases of the junction left unmatched. Germline CDR1 is SGHRS and CDR2 is YFSETQ. The data were taken from a study of blood T cell repertoires in COVID-19. Across the whole study: Samples representing acute and convalescent COVID-19 were sourced from the United States, Italy and Spain. Nucleic acid was either cDNA or gDNA, and it came from T cells, B-cell-depleted T cells, or PBMCs.

As originally analysed: Using reference gene primer amplification, nucleated cell counts were estimated. Sequencing was performed with immunoSEQ multiplex PCR; in TCRdb, only in-frame clones are kept and a portion is missing. V, J and clone size were drawn from that table, and D and trimming were deduced from the DNA. The table lists 350,000 or so clones, almost 90% of them singletons. The chain has TRBV5-1 and TRBJ2-3; 13 bases align to TRBD2. The sequence was collected from a man aged 18 to 35 with active or convalescent COVID-19. Source material: peripheral blood. The CDR3 region is CASSTGLAGSTDTQYF. The CDR3 DNA is TGCGCCAGCAGCACGGGACTAGCGGGGAGCACAGATACGCAGTATTTT.